The T cell receptor (beta chain) described here comes from a study of cytomegalovirus exposure and HLA in healthy donors. PCR amplification relied on 60 Vbeta primers (plus 13 Jbeta primers). The assay was immunoSEQ multiplex PCR, and TCRdb's table has in-frame clones only and misses some. This table has about 65,000 clones, around 73% appearing once. The sequenced sample consisted of PBMCs. The TCR was taken from a girl aged 5-17 years in good health and CMV-seropositive.

The chain's CDR3 is CATSKTDNTEAFF. CDR3 coding DNA: TGTGCCACCAGCAAAACAGACAACACTGAAGCTTTCTTT. The gene calls are TRBV15 and TRBJ1-1; D uncertain. Germline V lookup: CDR1 LNHNV, CDR2 YYDKDF (reference sequence). The CDR3 spans 13 residues. V lost 4 bases and J lost 2, with 8 bases in between.